This T cell receptor (beta chain) was captured in a study of OX40 agonist ivuxolimab in advanced cancers. The ends were cut back, 0 bases at V and 0 bases at J, with 14 bases in the middle. From germline, CDR1 is SGHDT and CDR2 YYEEEE. CDR3 length: 17 residues. To note about this clone: The antigen is not known.

General study points: Partial responders receiving 0.1-3.0 mg/kg showed among the lowest clonal expansion.

The protocol was immunoSEQ multiplex PCR, while the TCRdb copy is restricted to in-frame clones and leaves out a portion. The sample yields about 60,000 clones, roughly 89% seen once. Sequences were derived from CD4+ or CD8+ T cells sorted from blood, sampled in a trial of the OX40 agonist ivuxolimab. The J gene is TRBJ2-3, the V gene TRBV5-6; TRBD2 might be the D (6 bases). This receptor was taken from an adult with an advanced solid tumor such as melanoma, head and neck, liver or kidney cancer. The CDR3 loop is CASSLGGRRGSTDTQYF. CDR3 DNA sequence: TGTGCCAGCAGCTTGGGGGGTCGGCGGGGTAGCACAGATACGCAGTATTTT.